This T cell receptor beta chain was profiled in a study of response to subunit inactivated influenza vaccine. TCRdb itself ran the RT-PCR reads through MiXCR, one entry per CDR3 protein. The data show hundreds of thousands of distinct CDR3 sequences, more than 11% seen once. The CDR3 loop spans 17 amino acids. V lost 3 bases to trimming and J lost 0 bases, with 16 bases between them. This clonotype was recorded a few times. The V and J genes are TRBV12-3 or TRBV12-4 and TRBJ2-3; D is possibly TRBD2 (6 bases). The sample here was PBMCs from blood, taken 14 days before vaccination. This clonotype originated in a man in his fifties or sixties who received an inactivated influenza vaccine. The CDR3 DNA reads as TGTGCCAGCAGTTTCGGGACTCCAAGTCCTAGCACAGATACGCAGTATTTT. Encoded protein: CASSFGTPSPSTDTQYF.